This T cell receptor beta chain was recorded in a study of blood T cells in healthy people across ages. Healthy Russian Caucasian donors spanned ages about 6 to 100 years. The extraction recovered at least 6 micrograms of total RNA per sample. Using a J-beta primer mix together with a sample-barcoded 5' primer, a second PCR was run for roughly 7 to 11 cycles. There were at least 2.5 million CDR3-containing paired-end reads obtained from each sample. TCRdb redid the calling of the 5' RACE reads with MiXCR, one entry per CDR3 protein. The sample carries more than 700,000 distinct CDR3 sequences, less than 70% recorded once. Trimming took off 1 base at V and 0 bases at J, with 13 bases between the two ends. This CDR3 contains 18 residues. Germline-derived CDR1 and CDR2 are LGHNA and YSLEER.

Sequencing input: blood. The TCR originated in a man older than 75 in good health. The chain has TRBV4-3 and TRBJ2-6; the D gene is possibly TRBD1 (5 bases). CDR3 DNA: TGCGCCAGCAGCCAAGTTGACAGTTCCCTCTCTGGGGCCAACGTCCTGACTTTC. Translated, it gives CASSQVDSSLSGANVLTF.